Shown below are 3 T cell receptor beta chains from a single sample sequenced in a study of T cells in Graves' hyperthyroidism and ophthalmopathy. Amplified regions were TCR beta CDR3 sequences from RNA transcripts. Primed by the HTBI set, a first-round RT-PCR was run on the TCR CDR3. Via MiXCR, TCRdb re-called the multiplex PCR reads, giving one row per CDR3 protein. The sample includes over 650,000 distinct CDR3 sequences, about 17% of them seen just once. Sequenced material: blood. The source is a man between 18 and 29 years old with Graves' hyperthyroidism.

There are a few counts of this clonotype. This rearrangement joins TRBV15 to TRBJ2-2, with D unclear. Germline V gene lookup returns CDR1 LNHNV and CDR2 YYDKDF (reference sequence). The germline V and J ends were trimmed by 3 bases and 5 bases, with 22 bases remaining between them. There are 18 residues in the CDR3. CDR3 DNA sequence: TGTGCCACCAGCAGGATGGCCCTTGATATTGCAGGAACCGGGGAGCTGTTTTTT. It specifies CATSRMALDIAGTGELFF.

This clonotype was counted a few times. The CDR3 nucleotides read TGCGCCAGCAGCTTGGGGCAGGATCGAACTGAAGCTTTCTTT. It encodes CASSLGQDRTEAFF. The chain couples TRBV5-1 to TRBJ1-1; D is ambiguous. Trimming left V 0 bases short and J 5 bases short, with 11 bases between. The CDR3 sequence is 14 residues long. CDR1 is SGHRS, CDR2 YFSETQ, per germline.

This clonotype was seen a few times. The V and J genes are TRBV4-1 and TRBJ2-2, with D possibly TRBD1 on 6 matching bases. Trimming left V 3 bases short and J 7 bases short, with 15 bases between. In germline, CDR1 is MGHRA, CDR2 YSYEKL. CDR3 length equals 15 residues. CDR3 in DNA: TGCGCCAGCAGCCATACAGGGAAAGATAACGGGGAGCTGTTTTTT. Protein: CASSHTGKDNGELFF.